This T cell receptor beta chain was recorded in a study of identical twins. Findings and limits, study-wide: Cross-sectional statistical analysis, not tracking of the same donors, underpinned the conclusions. Weaker excess twin sharing was observed in beta out-of-frame sequences. Analyses of zero insertions could be partly confounded by invariant MAIT and iNKT cells.

Remarks on this clonotype: Its antigen is not identified.

MiXCR, applied by TCRdb to the 5' RACE reads, yields one record per CDR3 protein. The sample lists just under 550,000 distinct CDR3 sequences; roughly 15% were seen once. The CDR3 covers 13 residues. Germline loops: CDR1 SNHLY, CDR2 FYNNEI. V was shortened by 6 bases and J by 3 bases, with 12 bases between the two germline ends. Another study also made use of these data, one on yellow fever vaccine responses in identical twins.

This sequence was found in a woman younger than 30 in good health. Sequenced: CD4+ T cells sorted from blood. This chain joins TRBV2 and TRBJ2-7, with D possibly being TRBD2 (6 bases). This chain's CDR3 is CASRSGLLYEQYF. For the CDR3, the DNA is TGTGCCAGCAGGAGCGGGCTACTCTACGAGCAGTACTTC.